This T cell receptor (beta chain) originates from a study of molecular identifiers for immune sequencing clone quantification. Trimming removed 5 bases at V and 3 bases at J, with 8 bases between. CDR1 SGHAT and CDR2 FQNNGV come from the germline V gene. CDR3 length: 12 residues. This clonotype showed up just a few times. TCRdb re-analysed the PCR reads in MiXCR, keeping a single row per CDR3 protein. The table shows about 640,000 distinct CDR3 sequences, with just under 20% occurring only once. J is TRBJ2-7 and V is TRBV11-2; D gene unclear. Sequencing was performed on naive CD8+ T cells from blood, with Jurkat cell RNA spiked in. Subset given: FACS-sorted CD8+CD4-CCR7+CD45RA+ naive T cells. The TCR was taken from a human donor in good health. Some libraries in this study had Jurkat cell RNA spiked in. The CDR3 sequence is CASSHPNYEQYF. In nucleotides, the CDR3 is TGTGCCAGCAGCCACCCCAACTACGAGCAGTACTTC.